This entry is about one TCR beta chain. Antigen unknown. Cultured CD4+ T cell DNA was sequenced using the Oncomine TCR Beta short-read assay. TCRdb reanalysed the PCR reads using MiXCR and keeps one entry per CDR3 protein. The sample includes 17,000 or so distinct CDR3 sequences, around 46% seen only once; the top ten take approximately 6.1%. This specimen comes from a study of vaccination and CD4 T cells after COVID-19. Per germline, CDR1 SGHTA and CDR2 FQGNSA. Trimming removed 1 base at V and 4 bases at J, with 8 bases between. CDR3 length: 14 residues. Noted treatment: approximately nine-day PBMC culture with coronavirus spike peptide pools or control peptides (ViraFEST assay).

Sequenced material: CD4+ T cells from blood, cultured in vitro, taken after SARS-CoV-2 vaccination. The J gene is TRBJ2-1, the V gene TRBV7-2; D is perhaps TRBD2 (5 bases). The TCR originated in a human donor who had recovered from COVID-19. The CDR3 nucleotides are TGTGCCAGCAGCTTAGAGGGAGCATACAATGAGCAGTTCTTC. Protein sequence: CASSLEGAYNEQFF.